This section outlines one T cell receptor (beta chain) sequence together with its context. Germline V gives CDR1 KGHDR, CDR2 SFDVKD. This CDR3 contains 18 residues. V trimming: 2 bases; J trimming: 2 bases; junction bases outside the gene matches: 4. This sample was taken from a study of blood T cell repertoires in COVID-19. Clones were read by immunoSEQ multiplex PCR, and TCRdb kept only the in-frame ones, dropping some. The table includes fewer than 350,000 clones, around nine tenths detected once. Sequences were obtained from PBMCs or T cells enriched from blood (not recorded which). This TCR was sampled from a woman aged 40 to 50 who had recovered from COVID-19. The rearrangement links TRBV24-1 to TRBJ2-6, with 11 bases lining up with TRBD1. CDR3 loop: CATSDSGTGGAGANVLTF. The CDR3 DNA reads TGTGCCACCAGTGATTCCGGGACAGGGGGGGCTGGGGCCAACGTCCTGACTTTC.